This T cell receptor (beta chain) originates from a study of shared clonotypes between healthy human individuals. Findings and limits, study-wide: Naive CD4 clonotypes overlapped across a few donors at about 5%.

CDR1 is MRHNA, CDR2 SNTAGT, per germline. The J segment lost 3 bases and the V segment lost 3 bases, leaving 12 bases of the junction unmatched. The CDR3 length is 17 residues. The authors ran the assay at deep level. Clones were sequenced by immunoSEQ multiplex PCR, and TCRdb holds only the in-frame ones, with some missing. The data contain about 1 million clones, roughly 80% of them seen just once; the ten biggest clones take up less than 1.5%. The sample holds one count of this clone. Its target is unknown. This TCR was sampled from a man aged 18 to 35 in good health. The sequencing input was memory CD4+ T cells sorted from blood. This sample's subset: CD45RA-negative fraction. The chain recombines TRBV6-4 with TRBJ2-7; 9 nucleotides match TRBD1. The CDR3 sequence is CASSDVFQGQGFYEQYF. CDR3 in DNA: TGTGCCAGCAGTGATGTGTTTCAAGGACAGGGGTTCTACGAGCAGTACTTC.